In this sample, the clone carrying this T cell receptor (beta chain) turned up once. The data were obtained in a study of blood T cell repertoires in COVID-19. Only in-frame clones appear in the TCRdb table, and some are missing; sequencing was by immunoSEQ multiplex PCR. Here the sample spans 90,000 to 100,000 clones, 65% to 90% being singletons. What was sequenced was peripheral blood. This TCR derives from a man between 65 and 85 years old with active or convalescent COVID-19.

The CDR3 nucleotides are TGTGCCAGCAGCCAAGTCAGTGCGGGAGGGAACACTGAAGCTTTCTTT. Translation: CASSQVSAGGNTEAFF. This chain connects TRBV3-1 (or the pseudogene TRBV3-2) to TRBJ1-1; D not certain. V lost 1 base, J lost 1 base, and 13 bases lay in between. The CDR3 contains 16 residues. CDR1 LGHDT and CDR2 YNNKEL come from the germline V gene (reference sequence).